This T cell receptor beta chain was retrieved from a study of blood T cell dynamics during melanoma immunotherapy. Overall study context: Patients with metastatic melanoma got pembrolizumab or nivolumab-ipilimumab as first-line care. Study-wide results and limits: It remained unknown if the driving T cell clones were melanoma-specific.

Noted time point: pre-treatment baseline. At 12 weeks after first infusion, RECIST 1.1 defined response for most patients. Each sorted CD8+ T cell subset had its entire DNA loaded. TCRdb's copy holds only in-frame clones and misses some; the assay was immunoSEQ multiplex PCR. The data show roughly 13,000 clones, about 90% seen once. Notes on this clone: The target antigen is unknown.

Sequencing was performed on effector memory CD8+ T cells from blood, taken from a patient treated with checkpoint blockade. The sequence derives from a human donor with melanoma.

The CDR3 loop reads CASPGQWGYGYTF. The CDR3, as DNA: TGTGCCAGCCCGGGACAGTGGGGCTATGGCTACACCTTC. The chain recombines TRBV6-1 with TRBJ1-2; 7 positions match TRBD1. The CDR3 totals 13 residues. From germline, CDR1 is MNHNS and CDR2 SASEGT. V was clipped by 8 bases and J by 4 bases; unmatched bases: 7.